The rows below give T cell receptor beta chains drawn from one sample of a study of shared clonotypes between healthy human individuals. Sequenced by immunoSEQ multiplex PCR; TCRdb stores in-frame clones only, minus some. The sample includes 2 million to 2.5 million clones, roughly 91% seen only once; the top ten take roughly 1.8%. What was sequenced was naive CD8+ T cells from PBMCs. All receptors come from a man between 18 and 29 years old in good health. Some clones in this sample may be carry-over from other donors' samples. CDR3s include the opening cysteine and the closing phenylalanine or tryptophan. The D gene is left open where the match is weak. Not all rows give a size; the values are once, few, many and, for expanded clones, a class.

J	D	V	size	DNA	CDR3
TRBJ2-7	.	TRBV5-1	.	TGCGCCAGCAGCCTGGAAGGGCAGGGGGGTAGTTCCTACGAGCAGTACTTC	CASSLEGQGGSSYEQYF
TRBJ1-5	TRBD1	TRBV27	.	TGTGCCAGCAGTTTATACAGGGGTCCATATAGCAATCAGCCCCAGCATTTT	CASSLYRGPYSNQPQHF
TRBJ2-3	TRBD1	TRBV7-9	.	TGTGCCAGCAGCCGCCGATCCCGGGACAGGGTCGAAACAGATACGCAGTATTTT	CASSRRSRDRVETDTQYF
TRBJ2-7	TRBD1	TRBV9	.	TGTGCCAGCAGCGTAGGGCAGGGGGCTCTTTGGGAGCAGTACTTC	CASSVGQGALWEQYF
TRBJ2-7	TRBD2	TRBV27	.	TGTGCCAGCAGTGCTCTAGCGGGAGAACTCTACGAGCAGTACTTC	CASSALAGELYEQYF
TRBJ2-1	.	TRBV12-2	.	TGTGCAAGTCGACACGATGGGGCGGGAATAGAGGACAATGAGCAGTTCTTC	CASRHDGAGIEDNEQFF
TRBJ2-7	.	TRBV5-6	.	TGTGCCAGCAGCTTTGGGGGGGCGTCCTACGAGCAGTACTTC	CASSFGGASYEQYF
TRBJ2-7	TRBD2	TRBV27	few	TGTGCCAGCAGTTTAGCGGGAGAAGACGAGCAGTACTTC	CASSLAGEDEQYF
TRBJ2-3	.	TRBV10-3	.	TGTGCCATCAGTGAGTTAAGGATTGACGATACGCAGTATTTT	CAISELRIDDTQYF
TRBJ1-4	.	TRBV19	.	TGTGCCAGTAGTCGTATCAGGGAGTATGGTGAAAAACTGTTTTTT	CASSRIREYGEKLFF
TRBJ1-2	.	TRBV7-9	.	TGTGCCAGCAGCCCAAGAAAATCGGGTGGCTACACCTTC	CASSPRKSGGYTF
TRBJ1-1	.	TRBV27	.	TGTGCCAGCAGTTCAGGGAGGGACACTGAAGCTTTCTTT	CASSSGRDTEAFF
TRBJ2-1	TRBD1	TRBV27	.	TGTGCCAGCGTTCGTAGACAGGGGGATAACTACAATGAGCAGTTCTTC	CASVRRQGDNYNEQFF
TRBJ2-1	TRBD2	TRBV27	.	TGTGCCAGCAGTTTCATCCCCCCGGCGGGAGCCCACAATGAGCAGTTCTTC	CASSFIPPAGAHNEQFF
TRBJ2-1	TRBD1	TRBV9	.	TGTGCCAGCAGCTTCACAGGGGGACGGGAGCTGGTTGGTTCCTACAATGAGCAGTTCTTC	CASSFTGGRELVGSYNEQFF
TRBJ2-5	.	TRBV7-9	.	TGTGCCAGCAACTTCGGGACGATGGAGACCCAGTACTTC	CASNFGTMETQYF
TRBJ2-7	.	TRBV19	.	TGTGCCAGTAGTATAGATTTCAGCGGACTCTCCTACGAGCAGTACTTC	CASSIDFSGLSYEQYF
TRBJ2-1	.	TRBV28	.	TGTGCCAGCAGTTTATCCCAGCCTTCCTACAATGAGCAGTTCTTC	CASSLSQPSYNEQFF
TRBJ2-6	.	TRBV27	.	TGTGCCAGTAGCTCGACCGCTGTCTCTGGGGCCAACGTCCTGACTTTC	CASSSTAVSGANVLTF
TRBJ1-1	.	TRBV6-5	.	TGTGCCAGCAGTTACCGGACAGCCCCTGAAGCTTTCTTT	CASSYRTAPEAFF
TRBJ2-2	.	TRBV11-2	.	TGTGCCAGCAGCTTTTTGGTATTGACCGGGGAGCTGTTTTTT	CASSFLVLTGELFF
TRBJ2-7	TRBD1	TRBV6-5	.	TGTGCCAGCAGTTACTCGGGACAGGGTTACGAGCAGTACTTC	CASSYSGQGYEQYF
TRBJ1-5	.	TRBV27	.	TGTGCCAGCAGTCCCATAGGTATCTATGGCAATCAGCCCCAGCATTTT	CASSPIGIYGNQPQHF
TRBJ2-7	TRBD1	TRBV5-5	.	TGTGCCAGCAGCCTGGGGACAGGGGGCTACGAGCAGTACTTC	CASSLGTGGYEQYF
TRBJ2-1	TRBD2	TRBV27	.	TGTGCCAGCAGTTTAGAGGCTAGCGGGGTCAATGAGCAGTTCTTC	CASSLEASGVNEQFF
TRBJ1-5	.	TRBV25-1	.	TGTGCCAGCAGTGAATCGGGGCAGTACCAGCCCCAGCATTTT	CASSESGQYQPQHF
TRBJ1-1	.	TRBV14	.	TGTGCCAGCAGCCATGGCAGGGGCACTGAAGCTTTCTTT	CASSHGRGTEAFF
TRBJ2-7	TRBD2	TRBV29-1	.	TGCAGCGTCGTGACTAGCGGGGAATCCTACGAGCAGTACTTC	CSVVTSGESYEQYF
TRBJ1-1	TRBD1	TRBV6-5	.	TGTGCCAGCAGTTTAACAGGGGGCGAGGACACTGAAGCTTTCTTT	CASSLTGGEDTEAFF
TRBJ2-2	.	TRBV9	.	TGTGCCAGCAGCGTTTCCGGGACGGGCGGCACCGGGGAGCTGTTTTTT	CASSVSGTGGTGELFF
TRBJ2-1	.	TRBV19	.	TGTGCCAGTAGCCCCGAGGTGTACAATGAGCAGTTCTTC	CASSPEVYNEQFF
TRBJ2-7	.	TRBV2	.	TGTGCCAGCAGTGAGTCCTTTGTCCCCACCTACGAGCAGTACTTC	CASSESFVPTYEQYF
TRBJ2-5	.	TRBV5-6	.	TGTGCCAGCAGCTTGGTGTCGAAAGGGCAAGAGACCCAGTACTTC	CASSLVSKGQETQYF
TRBJ2-7	TRBD2	TRBV7-3	.	TGTGCCAGCAGCGCCAGCGGGGGGCGTTGGGCCGAGCAGTACTTC	CASSASGGRWAEQYF
TRBJ2-3	.	TRBV15	.	TGTGCCACCAGCAGTCGTCTAGCATCTAGCACAGATACGCAGTATTTT	CATSSRLASSTDTQYF
TRBJ2-4	.	TRBV23-1	.	TGCGCCAGCAGTCAATCTCCGACCGGAGCCAAAAACATTCAGTACTTC	CASSQSPTGAKNIQYF
TRBJ1-5	.	TRBV6-1	once	TGTGCCAGCAGTGAATGGCAGGGATATAGCAATCAGCCCCAGCATTTT	CASSEWQGYSNQPQHF
TRBJ2-7	TRBD1	TRBV19	.	TGTGCCAGTAGTATGTATGGGACAGTCTCCTACGAGCAGTACTTC	CASSMYGTVSYEQYF
TRBJ2-2	TRBD2	TRBV27	once	TGTGCCAGCAGTTCTTGGCTAGCGGGGACTAGCGGGAGCACCGGGGAGCTGTTTTTT	CASSSWLAGTSGSTGELFF
TRBJ2-7	TRBD2	TRBV7-3	once	TGTGCCAGCAGCTTAAATCCCCGGGGTAGCGGGAGCTCCTACGAGCAGTACTTC	CASSLNPRGSGSSYEQYF
TRBJ1-1	.	TRBV4-3	.	TGCGCCAGCAGCCAAGATACTTCGGGGGGCACTGAAGCTTTCTTT	CASSQDTSGGTEAFF
TRBJ2-1	TRBD2	TRBV9	.	TGTGCCAGCAGCCCAACAGGACTAGCGGGCTTCAATGAGCAGTTCTTC	CASSPTGLAGFNEQFF
TRBJ2-1	.	TRBV29-1	.	TGCAGCGTTGAAGATCCGGGGGACAATGAGCAGTTCTTC	CSVEDPGDNEQFF
TRBJ2-1	.	TRBV7-2	.	TGTGCCAGCAGCTTCCCCGGGGGTGCGAGCAGCTCCTACAATGAGCAGTTCTTC	CASSFPGGASSSYNEQFF
TRBJ2-7	.	TRBV7-9	.	TGTGCCAGCAGCTTAAGCGAGGGGGCCTACGAGCAGTACTTC	CASSLSEGAYEQYF
TRBJ2-7	.	TRBV11-2	once	TGTGCCAGCAGCCCCTGGGACGCGCCCTACGAGCAGTACTTC	CASSPWDAPYEQYF
TRBJ2-7	TRBD2	TRBV13	.	TGTGCCAGCAGACTAGCGGGATCGAGGGAGCAGTACTTC	CASRLAGSREQYF